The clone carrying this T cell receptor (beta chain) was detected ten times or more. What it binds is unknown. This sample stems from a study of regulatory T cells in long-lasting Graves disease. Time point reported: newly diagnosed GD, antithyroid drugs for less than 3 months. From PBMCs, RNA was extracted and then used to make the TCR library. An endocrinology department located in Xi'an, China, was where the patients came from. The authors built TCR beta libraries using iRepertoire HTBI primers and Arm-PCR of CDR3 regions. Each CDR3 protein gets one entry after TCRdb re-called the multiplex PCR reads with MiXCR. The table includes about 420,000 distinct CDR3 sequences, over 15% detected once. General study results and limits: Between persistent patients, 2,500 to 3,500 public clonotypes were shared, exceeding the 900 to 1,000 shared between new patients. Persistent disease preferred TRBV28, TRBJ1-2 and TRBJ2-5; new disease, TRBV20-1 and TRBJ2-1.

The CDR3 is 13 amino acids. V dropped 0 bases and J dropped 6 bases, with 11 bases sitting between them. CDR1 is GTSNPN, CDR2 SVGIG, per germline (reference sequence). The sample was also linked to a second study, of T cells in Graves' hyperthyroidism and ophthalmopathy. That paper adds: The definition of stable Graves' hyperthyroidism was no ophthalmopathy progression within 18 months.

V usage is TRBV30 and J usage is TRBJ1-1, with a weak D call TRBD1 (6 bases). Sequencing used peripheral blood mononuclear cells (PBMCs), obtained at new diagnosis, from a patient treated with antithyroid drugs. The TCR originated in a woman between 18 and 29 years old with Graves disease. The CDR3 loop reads CAWSVRGQAEAFF. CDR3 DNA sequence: TGTGCCTGGAGTGTACGGGGGCAGGCTGAAGCTTTCTTT.